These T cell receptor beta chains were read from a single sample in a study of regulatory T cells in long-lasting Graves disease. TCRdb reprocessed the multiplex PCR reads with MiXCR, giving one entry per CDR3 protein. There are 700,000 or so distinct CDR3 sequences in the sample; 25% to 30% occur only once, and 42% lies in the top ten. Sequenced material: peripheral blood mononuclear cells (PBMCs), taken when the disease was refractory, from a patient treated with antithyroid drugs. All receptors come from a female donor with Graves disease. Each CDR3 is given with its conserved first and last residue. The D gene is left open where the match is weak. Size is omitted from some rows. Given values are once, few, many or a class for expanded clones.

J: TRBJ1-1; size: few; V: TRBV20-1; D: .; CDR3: CSTYPGAGMNTEAFF; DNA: TGCAGTACCTACCCAGGGGCTGGGATGAACACTGAAGCTTTCTTT
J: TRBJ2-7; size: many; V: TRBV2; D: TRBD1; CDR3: CASSPRDRGREQYF; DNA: TGTGCCAGCAGCCCCAGGGACAGGGGCCGCGAGCAGTACTTC
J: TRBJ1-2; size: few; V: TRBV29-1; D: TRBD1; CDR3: CSAKRTGSSDGYTF; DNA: TGCAGCGCCAAAAGGACAGGGTCTTCGGATGGCTACACCTTC
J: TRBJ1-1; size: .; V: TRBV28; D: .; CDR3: CASRGPLKGMNTEAFF; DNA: TGTGCCAGCCGTGGGCCCCTCAAGGGAATGAACACTGAAGCTTTCTTT
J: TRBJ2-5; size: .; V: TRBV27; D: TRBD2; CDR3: CASSLMASGGPGTQYF; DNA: TGTGCCAGCAGTTTAATGGCTAGCGGGGGCCCGGGGACCCAGTACTTC
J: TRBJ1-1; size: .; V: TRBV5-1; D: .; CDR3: CASSLVGTSTEAFF; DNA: TGCGCCAGCAGCTTGGTTGGGACGAGCACTGAAGCTTTCTTT
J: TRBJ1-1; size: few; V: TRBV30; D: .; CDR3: CAWNENTEAFF; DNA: TGTGCCTGGAACGAGAACACTGAAGCTTTCTTT
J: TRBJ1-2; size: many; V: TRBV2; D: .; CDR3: CASSLEAGYTF; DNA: TGTGCCAGCAGCCTGGAAGCGGGCTACACCTTC
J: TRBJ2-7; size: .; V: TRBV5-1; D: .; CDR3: CASSLEGTFSEQYF; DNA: TGCGCCAGCAGCTTGGAGGGTACGTTCTCCGAGCAGTACTTC
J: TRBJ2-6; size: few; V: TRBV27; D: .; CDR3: CASSILGSGANVLTF; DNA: TGTGCCAGCAGTATATTGGGGTCTGGGGCCAACGTCCTGACTTTC
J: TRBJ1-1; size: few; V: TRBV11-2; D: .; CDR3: CASSLGGAVNTEAFF; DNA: TGTGCCAGCAGCTTAGGGGGCGCGGTGAACACTGAAGCTTTCTTT
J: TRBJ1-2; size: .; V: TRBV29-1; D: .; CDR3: CSVDRPLGGYTF; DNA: TGCAGCGTTGACCGGCCTCTGGGGGGCTACACCTTC
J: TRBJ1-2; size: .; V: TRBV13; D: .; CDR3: CASSLGQGSWSYTF; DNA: TGTGCCAGCAGCTTAGGCCAGGGCAGCTGGAGCTACACCTTC
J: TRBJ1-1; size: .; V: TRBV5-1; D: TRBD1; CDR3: CASSGDSSSMNTEAFF; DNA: TGCGCCAGCAGCGGGGACAGCTCCTCTATGAACACTGAAGCTTTCTTT
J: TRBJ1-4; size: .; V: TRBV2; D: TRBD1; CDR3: CASSAGQNEKLFF; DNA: TGTGCCAGCAGCGCGGGACAGAATGAAAAACTGTTTTTT
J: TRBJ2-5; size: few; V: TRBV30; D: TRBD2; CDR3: CAWSVELAAKYQETQYF; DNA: TGTGCCTGGAGTGTGGAGCTAGCGGCGAAATACCAAGAGACCCAGTACTTC
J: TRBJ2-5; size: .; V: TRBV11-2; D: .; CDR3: CASSSRGLGETQYF; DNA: TGTGCCAGCAGCTCCCGAGGACTCGGGGAGACCCAGTACTTC
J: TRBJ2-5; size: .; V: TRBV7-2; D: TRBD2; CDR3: CASSLERLAGGETQYF; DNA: TGTGCCAGCAGCTTAGAGAGACTAGCGGGAGGGGAGACCCAGTACTTC
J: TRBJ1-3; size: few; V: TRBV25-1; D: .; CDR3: CASSDLFVGRTPKFGNTIYF; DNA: TGTGCCAGCAGTGACCTCTTCGTAGGACGGACGCCTAAATTTGGAAACACCATATATTTT
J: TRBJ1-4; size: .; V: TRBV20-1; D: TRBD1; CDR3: CSARDPNTHRGSANEKLFF; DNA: TGCAGTGCTAGAGACCCCAATACACACAGGGGGTCGGCTAATGAAAAACTGTTTTTT
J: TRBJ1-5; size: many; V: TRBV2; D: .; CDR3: CASSDQGNQPQHF; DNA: TGTGCCAGCAGTGACCAGGGTAATCAGCCCCAGCATTTT
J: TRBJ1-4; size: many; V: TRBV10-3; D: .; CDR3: CAIKGGQNEKLFF; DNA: TGTGCCATCAAGGGCGGTCAAAATGAAAAACTGTTTTTT